The entry that follows covers one T cell receptor (beta chain) sequence. Germline CDR1 and CDR2: SGHTA and FQGNSA. The CDR3 is 17 residues long. V was clipped by 0 bases and J by 3 bases, with 15 bases between them. Method: immunoSEQ multiplex PCR; TCRdb's copy keeps in-frame clones and lacks some. The data hold more than 90,000 clones, with around 80% observed a single time. This sample is part of a study of OX40 agonist ivuxolimab in advanced cancers. In the study overall: The study treated patients with ivuxolimab, an agonistic anti-OX40 (CD134) antibody.

Sequencing was performed on CD4+ or CD8+ T cells sorted from blood, taken in a trial of the OX40 agonist ivuxolimab. The chain recombines TRBV7-2 with TRBJ1-5; D gene uncertain. The receptor comes from an adult with an advanced solid tumor such as melanoma, head and neck, liver or kidney cancer. This CDR3 is CASSLAVFGGINQPQHF. The CDR3, as DNA: TGTGCCAGCAGCTTAGCGGTCTTCGGCGGTATCAATCAGCCCCAGCATTTT. Together with reference TRBV7-2 and TRBJ1-5, the CDR3 gives the full variable domain: GAGVSQSPSNKVTEKGKDVELRCDPISGHTALYWYRQSLGQGLEFLIYFQGNSAPDKSGLPSDRFSAERTGGSVSTLTIQRTQQEDSAVYLCASSLAVFGGINQPQHFGDGTRLSIL.